This passage covers 3 T cell receptor beta chains from one sample sequenced in a study of blood T cell repertoires in COVID-19. Repertoires were generated with immunoSEQ multiplex PCR, while TCRdb's copy carries only in-frame clones and drops some. The sample includes 300,000 to 350,000 clones, 75% to 95% seen only once; the top ten take 6.5% to 8%. The specimen sequenced was peripheral blood. These receptor sequences come from a woman in her thirties with COVID-19, enrolled during active disease.

CDR3 in DNA: TGTGCCAGCAGCCGACAGGGGAACACTGAAGCTTTCTTT. Translating it yields CASSRQGNTEAFF. The genes are TRBV5-4 and TRBJ1-1; 7 nucleotides align to TRBD1. The germline gives CDR1 SGHNT, CDR2 YYREEE (reference sequence). Trimming removed 4 bases from V and 1 base from J; junction bases left unmatched: 1. The CDR3 totals 13 residues.

The genes are TRBV9 and TRBJ2-1; tentatively, D is TRBD1 (7 bases). In germline, CDR1 is SGDLS, CDR2 YYNGEE. V lost 3 bases, J lost 5 bases, and 15 bases lay in between. CDR3 length equals 15 residues. The CDR3 DNA follows: TGTGCCAGCAGCGCCCCAGGGGGGATCCACAATGAGCAGTTCTTC. Translation: CASSAPGGIHNEQFF.

This rearrangement joins TRBV5-4 to TRBJ2-5; 8 bases line up with TRBD2. The CDR3 spans 14 residues. Germline V gene data show CDR1 as SGHNT and CDR2 as YYREEE (reference sequence). J lost 10 bases, V lost 4 bases, and 12 bases had no gene match. CDR3 sequence (DNA): TGTGCCAGCAGCCCTGGGACCCGCCGGGAGGGCCAGTACTTC. It yields the protein CASSPGTRREGQYF. The whole variable domain, remainder taken from reference TRBV5-4 and TRBJ2-5, is ETGVTQSPTHLIKTRGQQVTLRCSSQSGHNTVSWYQQALGQGPQFIFQYYREEENGRGNFPPRFSGLQFPNYSSELNVNALELDDSALYLCASSPGTRREGQYFGPGTRLLVL.